This TCR beta chain was sequenced during a study of control samples from healthy donors and cancer patients. V gave up 5 bases and J gave up 0 bases, with 17 bases separating them. Looked up from germline, CDR1 is LNHDA and CDR2 is SQIVND (reference sequence). CDR3 length: 17 residues. Sequencing was performed with immunoSEQ multiplex PCR; in TCRdb, only in-frame clones are kept and a portion is missing. The sample consists of approximately 100,000 clones, about 89% of them appearing once. V usage is TRBV19 and J usage is TRBJ2-1, with D possibly matching TRBD2 (6 bases). This receptor was obtained from a man aged 25-40 years in good health. Specimen: blood. CDR3 residues: CASSEGTLLRSYNEQFF. DNA of the CDR3: TGTGCCAGTAGTGAGGGGACTCTCCTTCGCTCCTACAATGAGCAGTTCTTC.